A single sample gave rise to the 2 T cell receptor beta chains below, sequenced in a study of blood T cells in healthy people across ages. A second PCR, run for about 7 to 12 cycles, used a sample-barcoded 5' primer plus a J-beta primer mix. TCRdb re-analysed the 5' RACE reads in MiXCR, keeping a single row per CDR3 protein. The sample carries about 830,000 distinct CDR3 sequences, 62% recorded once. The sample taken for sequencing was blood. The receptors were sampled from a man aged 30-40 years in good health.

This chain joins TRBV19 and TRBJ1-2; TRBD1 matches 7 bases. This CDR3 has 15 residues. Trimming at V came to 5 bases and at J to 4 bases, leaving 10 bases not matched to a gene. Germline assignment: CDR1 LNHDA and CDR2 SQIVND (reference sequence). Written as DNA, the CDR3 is TGTGCCAGTAGTCCGGGGGGGGACAGCTCCTATGGCTACACCTTC. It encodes CASSPGGDSSYGYTF.

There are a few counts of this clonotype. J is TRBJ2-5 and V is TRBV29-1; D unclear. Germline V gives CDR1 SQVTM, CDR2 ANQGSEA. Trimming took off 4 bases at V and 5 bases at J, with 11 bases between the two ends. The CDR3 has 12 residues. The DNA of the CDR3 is TGCAGCGTTGGTCCCGAGGTGGAGACCCAGTACTTC. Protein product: CSVGPEVETQYF.